These 5 T cell receptor beta chains came from one sample sequenced in a study of T cells after yellow fever vaccination. TCRdb reprocessed the 5' RACE reads via MiXCR and lists one record per CDR3 protein. The sample lists some 600,000 distinct CDR3 sequences; approximately 13% were seen once. The starting material was PBMCs, obtained on the day of the yellow fever booster vaccination. The source is a man aged 30-40 years who received the YFV17D yellow fever vaccine.

This clonotype was found a few times. The J gene is TRBJ2-7, the V gene TRBV20-1; no firm D call. Per germline, CDR1 DFQATT and CDR2 SNEGSKA (reference sequence). CDR3 length equals 13 residues. V lost 4 bases to trimming and J lost 6 bases, with 16 bases between them. CDR3 loop: CSAKGDLAREQYF. Written as DNA, the CDR3 is TGCAGTGCTAAAGGCGACTTAGCCCGCGAGCAGTACTTC.

The chain employs TRBV27 and TRBJ2-1; 10 bases agree with TRBD2. There are 17 residues in the CDR3. With 0 bases clipped from V and 0 bases from J, the junction kept 2 bases outside the gene matches. Germline CDR1 MNHEY, CDR2 SMNVEV (reference sequence). In DNA form, the CDR3 reads TGTGCCAGCAGTTTATCCGGACTAGCGGCCTCCTACAATGAGCAGTTCTTC. It yields the protein CASSLSGLAASYNEQFF.

The chain combines TRBV12-3 or TRBV12-4 with TRBJ1-3; D unclear. The germline V and J ends were trimmed by 3 bases and 12 bases, with 12 bases remaining between them. This CDR3 has 12 amino acids. The CDR3 here is CASSFVAADIYF. In DNA form, the CDR3 reads TGTGCCAGCAGTTTTGTTGCGGCTGACATATATTTT.

In its sample, this clonotype was seen many times. This chain uses TRBV9 with TRBJ1-5; the D is unclear. Germline CDR1 reads SGDLS; CDR2 reads YYNGEE. Trimming shortened V by 0 bases and J by 3 bases, and 4 bases separated the two germline ends. This CDR3 is 13 amino acids long. This CDR3 reads CASSVGANQPQHF. The CDR3 DNA sequence: TGTGCCAGCAGCGTAGGGGCCAATCAGCCCCAGCATTTT. Drawing the rest from reference TRBV9 and TRBJ1-5, the complete variable domain is DSGVTQTPKHLITATGQRVTLRCSPRSGDLSVYWYQQSLDQGLQFLIQYYNGEERAKGNILERFSAQQFPDLHSELNLSSLELGDSALYFCASSVGANQPQHFGDGTRLSIL.

The chain links TRBV7-2 to TRBJ2-1; 14 bases line up with TRBD2. Germline CDR1 and CDR2: SGHTA and FQGNSA. The CDR3 covers 16 residues. The V and J ends lost 5 bases and 8 bases, in that order; junction bases with no gene match: 8. In nucleotides, the CDR3 is TGTGCCAGCAGCGCTAGACTAGCGGGAGGGCGTGATGAGCAGTTCTTC. This gives the protein CASSARLAGGRDEQFF.